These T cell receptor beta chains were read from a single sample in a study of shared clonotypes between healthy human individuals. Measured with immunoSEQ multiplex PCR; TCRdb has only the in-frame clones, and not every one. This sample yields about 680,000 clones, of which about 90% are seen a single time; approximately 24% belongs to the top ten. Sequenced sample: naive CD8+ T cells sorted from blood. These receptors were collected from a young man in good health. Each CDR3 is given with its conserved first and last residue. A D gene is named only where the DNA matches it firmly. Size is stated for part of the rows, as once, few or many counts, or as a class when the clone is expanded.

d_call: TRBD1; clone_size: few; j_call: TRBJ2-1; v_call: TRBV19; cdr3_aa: CASSRGGSYGNEQFF; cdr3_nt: TGTGCCAGTAGCAGAGGGGGCAGTTACGGCAATGAGCAGTTCTTC
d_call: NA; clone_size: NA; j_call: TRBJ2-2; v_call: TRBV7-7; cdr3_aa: CASHLNKRYTGELFF; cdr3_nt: TGTGCCAGCCACTTAAATAAGCGGTACACCGGGGAGCTGTTTTTT
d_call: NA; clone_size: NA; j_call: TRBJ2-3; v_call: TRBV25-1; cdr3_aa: CASGTHSTDTQYF; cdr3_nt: TGTGCCAGCGGGACACATAGCACAGATACGCAGTATTTT
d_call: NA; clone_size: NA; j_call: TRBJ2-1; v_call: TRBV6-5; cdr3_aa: CASSYSDNYNEQFF; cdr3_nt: TGTGCCAGCAGTTACTCTGACAACTACAATGAGCAGTTCTTC
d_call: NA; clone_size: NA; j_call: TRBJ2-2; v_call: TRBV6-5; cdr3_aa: CASSWLGQNTGELFF; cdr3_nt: TGTGCCAGCAGTTGGCTCGGACAGAACACCGGGGAGCTGTTTTTT
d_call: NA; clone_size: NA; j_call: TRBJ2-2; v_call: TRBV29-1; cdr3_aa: CSVGGTYDTGELFF; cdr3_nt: TGCAGCGTTGGGGGGACATATGACACCGGGGAGCTGTTTTTT
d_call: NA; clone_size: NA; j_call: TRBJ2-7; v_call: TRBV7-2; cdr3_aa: CASSPLGLRAGYEQYF; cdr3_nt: TGTGCCAGCAGCCCTCTAGGGTTACGGGCCGGCTACGAGCAGTACTTC
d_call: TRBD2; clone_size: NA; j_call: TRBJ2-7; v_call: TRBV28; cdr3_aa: CASSLIAGGPFSYEQYF; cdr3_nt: TGTGCCAGCAGTTTAATAGCGGGAGGTCCCTTTTCCTACGAGCAGTACTTC
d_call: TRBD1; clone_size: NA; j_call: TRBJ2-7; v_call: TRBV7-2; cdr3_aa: CASSWDRGLREQYF; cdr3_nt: TGTGCCAGCAGCTGGGACAGGGGGCTTCGCGAGCAGTACTTC
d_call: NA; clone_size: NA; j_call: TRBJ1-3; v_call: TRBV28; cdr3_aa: CASSLEGNGNTIYF; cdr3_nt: TGTGCCAGCAGTTTGGAAGGAAATGGAAACACCATATATTTT
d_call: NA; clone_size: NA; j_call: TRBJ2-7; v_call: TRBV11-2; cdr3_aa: CASSLGELYEQYF; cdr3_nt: TGTGCCAGCAGCTTAGGGGAGTTATACGAGCAGTACTTC
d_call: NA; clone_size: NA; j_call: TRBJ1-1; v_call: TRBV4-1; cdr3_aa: CASSQDSAVTMDRNTEAFF; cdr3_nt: TGCGCCAGCAGCCAAGACTCTGCCGTCACGATGGATCGGAACACTGAAGCTTTCTTT
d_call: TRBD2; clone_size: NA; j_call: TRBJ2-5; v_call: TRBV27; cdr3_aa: CASSLLAGSWETQYF; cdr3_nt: TGTGCCAGCAGTTTACTAGCGGGATCGTGGGAGACCCAGTACTTC
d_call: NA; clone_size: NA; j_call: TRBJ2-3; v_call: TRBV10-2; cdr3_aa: CASSEVLALSTDTQYF; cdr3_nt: TGCGCCAGCAGTGAGGTTCTAGCCCTCTCGACAGATACGCAGTATTTT
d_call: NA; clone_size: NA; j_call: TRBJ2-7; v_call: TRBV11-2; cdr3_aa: CASSLLSAGTDDEQYF; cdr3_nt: TGTGCCAGCAGCTTGCTATCCGCGGGGACGGACGACGAGCAGTACTTC
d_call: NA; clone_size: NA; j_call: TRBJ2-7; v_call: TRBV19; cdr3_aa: CASSIGPDSSYEQYF; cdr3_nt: TGTGCCAGTAGTATAGGACCGGATAGCTCCTACGAGCAGTACTTC
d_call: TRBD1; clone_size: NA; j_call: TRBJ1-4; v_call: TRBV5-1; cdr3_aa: CASSLVTGIGEKLFF; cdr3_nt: TGCGCCAGCAGCTTGGTGACAGGGATAGGCGAAAAACTGTTTTTT